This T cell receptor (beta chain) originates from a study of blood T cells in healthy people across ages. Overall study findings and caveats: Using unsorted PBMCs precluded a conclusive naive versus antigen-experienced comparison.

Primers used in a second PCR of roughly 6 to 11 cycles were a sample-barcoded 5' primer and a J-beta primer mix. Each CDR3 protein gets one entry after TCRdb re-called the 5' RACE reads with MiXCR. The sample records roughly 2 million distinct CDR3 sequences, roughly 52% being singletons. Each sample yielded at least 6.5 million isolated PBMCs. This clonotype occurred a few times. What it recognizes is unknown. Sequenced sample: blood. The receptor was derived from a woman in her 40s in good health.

The DNA of the CDR3 is TGTGCCAGCAGCTTTGCTTCCTCACCCCTCCACTTT. This codes for CASSFASSPLHF. The chain combines TRBV7-2 with TRBJ1-6, with D hard to call. The CDR3 has 12 residues. Trimming stripped 3 bases from V and 10 bases from J, with 7 bases between. CDR1 and CDR2 from the germline V gene are SGHTA and FQGNSA.